Following are 18 T cell receptor beta chains from one sample sequenced in a study of OX40 agonist ivuxolimab in advanced cancers. Profiled with immunoSEQ multiplex PCR; TCRdb holds only in-frame clones, not every one. The data show about 14,000 clones, more than 65% seen once. The sequencing used CD4+ or CD8+ T cells sorted from blood, collected in a trial of the OX40 agonist ivuxolimab. These receptors were taken from an adult with an advanced solid tumor such as melanoma, head and neck, liver or kidney cancer.

The CDR3 loop reads CASSQDQGAVGTDTQYF. The CDR3 coding sequence is TGCGCCAGCAGCCAAGATCAGGGGGCGGTGGGTACAGATACGCAGTATTTT. The chain combines TRBV4-1 with TRBJ2-3; 8 bases are shared with TRBD1. Germline V lookup: CDR1 MGHRA, CDR2 YSYEKL. This CDR3 is 17 amino acids long. J lost 3 bases, V lost 0 bases, and 8 bases had no gene match.

The chain employs TRBV15 and TRBJ1-2, with TRBD1 as a possible D gene (5 bases). CDR3 length: 17 residues. CDR1 is LNHNV and CDR2 is YYDKDF in the germline V gene (reference sequence). V lost 0 bases and J 2 bases, leaving 16 bases between the germline ends. The CDR3 protein is CATSRDVWDGSNYGYTF. The DNA for the CDR3 is TGTGCCACCAGCAGAGATGTGTGGGACGGATCCAACTATGGCTACACCTTC. Using reference TRBV15 and TRBJ1-2 for the parts outside the CDR3, the full variable domain is DAMVIQNPRYQVTQFGKPVTLSCSQTLNHNVMYWYQQKSSQAPKLLFHYYDKDFNNEADTPDNFQSRRPNTSFCFLDIRSPGLGDTAMYLCATSRDVWDGSNYGYTFGSGTRLTVV.

The chain combines TRBV27 with TRBJ2-2; 7 bases are shared with TRBD2. This CDR3 region has 15 residues. The V segment lost 5 bases and the J segment 6 bases; nucleotides outside the gene matches: 9. Germline V gene data show CDR1 as MNHEY and CDR2 as SMNVEV (reference sequence). In nucleotides, the CDR3 is TGTGCCAGCAGTCCCTTTACTAGCGATGCCGGGGAGCTGTTTTTT. This sequence encodes CASSPFTSDAGELFF.

The chain joins TRBV28 to TRBJ2-7, with 7 nucleotides matching TRBD2. The CDR3 runs 14 residues. The junction had 8 bases not matched to a gene; V was cut back by 7 bases and J by 2 bases. Per germline, CDR1 MDHEN and CDR2 SYDVKM. The CDR3 reads CASTTAGRTYEQYF. Written as DNA, the CDR3 is TGTGCCAGCACCACAGCGGGGAGGACCTACGAGCAGTACTTC.

This clone is deemed large (0.1 to 1%). Other DNA sequences of this sample code for an identical CDR3. The V and J genes are TRBV28 and TRBJ2-1, with 7 bases that match TRBD2. CDR1 is MDHEN, CDR2 SYDVKM, per germline. The V gene end was trimmed by 5 bases and the J gene end by 2 bases; junction bases not matched to a gene: 6. This CDR3 spans 15 amino acids. CDR3 sequence: CASSLSGNPYNEQFF. CDR3 DNA sequence: TGTGCCAGCAGTCTAAGCGGGAACCCCTACAATGAGCAGTTCTTC. The entire variable domain, with the rest obtained from reference TRBV28 and TRBJ2-1, is as follows: DVKVTQSSRYLVKRTGEKVFLECVQDMDHENMFWYRQDPGLGLRLIYFSYDVKMKEKGDIPEGYSVSREKKERFSLILESASTNQTSMYLCASSLSGNPYNEQFFGPGTRLTVL.

The V call is TRBV11-2, the J call TRBJ1-1, with D unclear. The germline V and J ends were trimmed by 1 base and 7 bases, with 7 bases remaining between them. CDR3 size: 12 residues. Germline CDR1 and CDR2: SGHAT and FQNNGV. The DNA of the CDR3 is TGTGCCAGCAGCTTAGGGGAGGATGAAGCTTTCTTT. Residues: CASSLGEDEAFF.

The chain links TRBV2 to TRBJ2-5, with a weak D call TRBD1 (6 bases). This CDR3 has 14 residues. Germline CDR1 SNHLY, CDR2 FYNNEI. Trimming left V 1 base short and J 4 bases short, with 10 bases between. The CDR3 loop reads CASSEGRQVETQYF. The CDR3, as DNA: TGTGCCAGCAGTGAAGGGAGACAGGTAGAGACCCAGTACTTC. Filled out from reference TRBV2 and TRBJ2-5, the complete variable domain reads EPEVTQTPSHQVTQMGQEVILRCVPISNHLYFYWYRQILGQKVEFLVSFYNNEISEKSEIFDDQFSVERPDGSNFTLKIRSTKLEDSAMYFCASSEGRQVETQYFGPGTRLLVL.

This clone was seen only once. The chain carries TRBV6-1 and TRBJ2-2; the match to TRBD1 covers 7 bases. In germline, CDR1 is MNHNS, CDR2 SASEGT. Trimming took 4 bases from V and 3 from J; bases not matched to a gene: 8. The CDR3 covers 16 residues. The CDR3 loop reads CASSVARDSYTGELFF. CDR3 coding DNA: TGTGCCAGCAGTGTTGCAAGGGACAGCTACACCGGGGAGCTGTTTTTT.

The genes are TRBV4-1 and TRBJ1-1; 8 bases agree with TRBD1. CDR1 and CDR2 from the germline V gene are MGHRA and YSYEKL. This CDR3 spans 15 amino acids. The ends lost 5 bases at V and 5 bases at J; junction bases unmatched: 10. In DNA, the CDR3 is TGCGCCAGCAGCACCCGGACAGGGCGAAAGACTGAAGCTTTCTTT. As protein: CASSTRTGRKTEAFF.

V gene TRBV5-1 combines with J gene TRBJ2-7; perhaps TRBD1 as D (6 bases). Looked up from germline, CDR1 is SGHRS and CDR2 is YFSETQ. The V gene lost 0 bases and the J gene lost 2 bases, with 12 bases spanning the gap. This CDR3 has 15 amino acids. CDR3 nucleotides: TGCGCCAGCAGCTTGGATACAGGGTTAACCTACGAGCAGTACTTC. As protein: CASSLDTGLTYEQYF.

Worth noting for this clone: The same CDR3 also results from other DNA sequences found in this sample. The chain joins TRBV5-4 to TRBJ2-5; 10 bases are a match to TRBD2. Germline loops: CDR1 SGHNT, CDR2 YYREEE (reference sequence). The CDR3 runs 14 residues. V shed 4 bases and J 4 bases; nucleotides not matched to a gene: 4. The CDR3 region has the DNA TGTGCCAGCAGCCTAGCGGGAGTGGGAGAGACCCAGTACTTC. This translates into CASSLAGVGETQYF.

The chain combines TRBV2 with TRBJ2-2, with D possibly matching TRBD2 (5 bases). The V end lost 3 bases, the J end lost 2 bases, and 13 bases lay between the germline ends. CDR1 SNHLY and CDR2 FYNNEI come from the germline V gene. The CDR3 length is 16 residues. The CDR3 loop is CASSEPAVTNTGELFF. For the CDR3, the DNA is TGTGCCAGCAGTGAGCCAGCGGTGACAAACACCGGGGAGCTGTTTTTT.

The J gene is TRBJ1-5, the V gene TRBV5-4, with 11 bases matching TRBD1. This CDR3 spans 15 amino acids. Germline loops: CDR1 SGHNT, CDR2 YYREEE (reference sequence). The ends lost 0 bases at V and 6 bases at J; junction bases unmatched: 2. CDR3 in DNA: TGTGCCAGCAGCTTGGAAGGGACAGGGGGTCAGCCCCAGCATTTT. Its translation is CASSLEGTGGQPQHF.

This clone was counted only a few times. This chain links TRBV19 with TRBJ2-1, with 7 nucleotides matching TRBD2. Trimming at V came to 3 bases and at J to 4 bases, leaving 9 bases not matched to a gene. From germline, CDR1 is LNHDA and CDR2 SQIVND (reference sequence). This CDR3 contains 16 residues. The CDR3, as DNA: TGTGCCAGTAGTATTTGGGTGCTAGCGGATTACAATGAGCAGTTCTTC. This gives the protein CASSIWVLADYNEQFF.

J is TRBJ1-2 and V is TRBV5-4; D may be TRBD1 (6 bases). Germline V gives CDR1 SGHNT, CDR2 YYREEE (reference sequence). V gave up 4 bases and J gave up 4 bases, with 11 bases separating them. There are 13 residues in the CDR3. The CDR3 loop is CASSTRGLYGYTF. The CDR3 nucleotides read TGTGCCAGCAGCACCAGGGGTCTCTATGGCTACACCTTC.

CDR3 loop: CASSYSLSSYNEQFF. CDR3 sequence (DNA): TGTGCCAGCAGTTACTCCCTGAGCTCCTACAATGAGCAGTTCTTC. The chain recombines TRBV6-5 with TRBJ2-1; D is unclear. CDR1 MNHEY and CDR2 SVGAGI come from the germline V gene. V was shortened by 0 bases and J by 0 bases, with 6 bases between the two germline ends. The CDR3 loop spans 15 amino acids.

The V call is TRBV2, the J call TRBJ2-7; 7 bases match TRBD1. Germline V CDR1 and CDR2: SNHLY, FYNNEI. V lost 6 bases and J lost 6; bases outside the gene matches: 11. This CDR3 has 14 residues. CDR3 nucleotide sequence: TGTGCCAGCAGACCGGGACAGCGGCTGGCCGAGCAGTACTTC. Protein product: CASRPGQRLAEQYF.

This chain connects TRBV10-2 to TRBJ2-2; D assignment may be TRBD1 or TRBD2 (5 bases each). Trimming removed 2 bases at V and 2 bases at J, with 9 bases between. CDR1 and CDR2 (germline): WSHSY, SAAADI. The CDR3 contains 15 residues. CDR3 bases: TGCGCCAGCAGTGAGGAGGGGATTAACACCGGGGAGCTGTTTTTT. Protein: CASSEEGINTGELFF.